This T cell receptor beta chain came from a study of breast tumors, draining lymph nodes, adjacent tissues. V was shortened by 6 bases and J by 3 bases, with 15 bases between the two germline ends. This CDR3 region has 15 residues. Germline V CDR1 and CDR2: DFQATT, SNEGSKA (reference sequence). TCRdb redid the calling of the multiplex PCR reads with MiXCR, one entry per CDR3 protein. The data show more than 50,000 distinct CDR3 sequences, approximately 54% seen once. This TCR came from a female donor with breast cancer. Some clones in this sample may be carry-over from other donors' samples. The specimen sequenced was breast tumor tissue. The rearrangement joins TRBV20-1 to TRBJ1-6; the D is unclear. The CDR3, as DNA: TGCAGTGCCCAGACCGTCTTCCTCTATAATTCACCCCTCCACTTT. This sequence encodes CSAQTVFLYNSPLHF.